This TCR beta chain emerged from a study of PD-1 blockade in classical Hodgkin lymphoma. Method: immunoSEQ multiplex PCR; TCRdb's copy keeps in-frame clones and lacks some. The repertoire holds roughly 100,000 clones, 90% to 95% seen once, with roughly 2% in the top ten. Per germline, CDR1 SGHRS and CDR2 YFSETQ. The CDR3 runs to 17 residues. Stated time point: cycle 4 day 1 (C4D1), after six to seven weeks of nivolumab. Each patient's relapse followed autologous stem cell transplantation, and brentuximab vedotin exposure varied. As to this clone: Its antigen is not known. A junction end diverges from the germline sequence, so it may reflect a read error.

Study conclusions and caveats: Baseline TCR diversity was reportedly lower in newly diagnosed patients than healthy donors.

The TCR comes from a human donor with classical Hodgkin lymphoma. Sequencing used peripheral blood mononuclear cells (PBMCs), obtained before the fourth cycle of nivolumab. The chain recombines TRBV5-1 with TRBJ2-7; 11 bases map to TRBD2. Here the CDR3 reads CASSSGLAEPVTYGQYF. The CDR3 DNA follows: TGCGCCAGCAGCTCGGGACTAGCGGAACCCGTTACCTACGGGCAGTACTTC.